A selection of T cell receptor beta chains follows, all from one sample in a study of CD8+CD57+ T cells in acquired aplastic anemia. MiXCR, run by TCRdb on the reads, gives a single entry per CDR3 protein. In the table there are about 200,000 distinct CDR3 sequences, about 62% of which are singletons. The sequenced sample consisted of sorted CD4+, CD8+, or CD8+CD57+ T cells (not recorded which) from PBMCs. These receptor sequences come from a human donor with aplastic anemia. Each CDR3 is given with its conserved first and last residue. Each record gives: V gene, CDR3 protein.

V gene: TRBV19; CDR3 protein: CASSHREVYNEQFF
V gene: TRBV10-1; CDR3 protein: CASPGQLSYEQYF
V gene: TRBV7-9; CDR3 protein: CASSQTTGLRVYGYTF
V gene: TRBV12-3/TRBV12-4; CDR3 protein: CASSTLMGYSEQYF
V gene: TRBV20-1; CDR3 protein: CSAIGLAGVGETQYF
V gene: TRBV5-1; CDR3 protein: CASSLGRTGNDEQYF
V gene: TRBV7-8; CDR3 protein: CASSLAWTSVDDNEQLF
V gene: TRBV2; CDR3 protein: CASSQLSRAGSGGYEQYF
V gene: TRBV15; CDR3 protein: CATSPLRGAVSGANVLTF
V gene: TRBV7-6; CDR3 protein: CASSLGGVRYEKLSF
V gene: TRBV7-2; CDR3 protein: CASSPTHGEQFF
V gene: TRBV9; CDR3 protein: CASSAGLAGGPSLNEQYF
V gene: TRBV5-1; CDR3 protein: CASSAGTPEAFF
V gene: TRBV2; CDR3 protein: CASSVDSVNTIYF
V gene: TRBV2; CDR3 protein: CASSGGLEAFF
V gene: TRBV24-1; CDR3 protein: CATARGRGLYEQYF
V gene: TRBV5-1; CDR3 protein: CASSLRPSGDNEQFF
V gene: TRBV6-5; CDR3 protein: CASSLFGTVDNEQFF
V gene: TRBV15; CDR3 protein: CATSSLLYVGVGEQFF
V gene: TRBV10-3; CDR3 protein: CAISEWGREDQETQYF
V gene: TRBV9; CDR3 protein: CASSKGTSVSYEQYF
V gene: TRBV11-2; CDR3 protein: CASSLRTSGETYNEQFF
V gene: TRBV5-1; CDR3 protein: CASADGQAGAYNEQFF
V gene: TRBV4-1; CDR3 protein: CASSQVQGGSGANVLTF
V gene: TRBV10-3; CDR3 protein: CAISERLIYGYTF
V gene: TRBV25-1; CDR3 protein: CASNLDYEQYF
V gene: TRBV10-1; CDR3 protein: CASSGAGMNSPLHF
V gene: TRBV12-3/TRBV12-4; CDR3 protein: CASSLLGGENSEAFF
V gene: TRBV2; CDR3 protein: CASSERREAYEQYF
V gene: TRBV9; CDR3 protein: CASSGTVDNSPLHF
V gene: TRBV29-1; CDR3 protein: CSVGLANLYEQYF
V gene: TRBV11-2; CDR3 protein: CASSFRTEGEEKLFF
V gene: TRBV25-1; CDR3 protein: CASSDEMTRVEQFF